The text below deals with one T cell receptor (beta chain). No antigen is known for it. This record belongs to a study of OX40 agonist ivuxolimab in advanced cancers. Looking at the study overall: Participants, 70% to 90% male, averaged roughly 60 years of age, ranging from about 23 to 90. Three patients showed partial responses: one hepatocellular carcinoma and two cutaneous melanoma cases. General study results and limits: Among the lowest peripheral clonal expansion occurred in 0.1-3.0 mg/kg partial responders. Antigen specificity of clonally expanded peripheral T cells was not established.

The protocol was immunoSEQ multiplex PCR, while the TCRdb copy is restricted to in-frame clones and leaves out a portion. This table has more than 45,000 clones, nearly 90% appearing once. V dropped 3 bases and J dropped 4 bases, with 4 bases sitting between them. CDR1 KGHSH and CDR2 LQKENI come from the germline V gene. The CDR3 has 11 amino acids. The chain couples TRBV18 to TRBJ2-7, with D uncertain. The origin of this receptor is an adult with an advanced solid tumor such as melanoma, head and neck, liver or kidney cancer. Sequencing was performed on CD4+ or CD8+ T cells sorted from blood, taken in a trial of the OX40 agonist ivuxolimab. CDR3 nucleotides: TGTGCCAGCTCACCCGAATACGAGCAGTACTTC. Translation: CASSPEYEQYF.